A single sample is the source of the 24 T cell receptor beta chains below, sequenced in a study of early T cells in non-severe SARS-CoV-2 infection. TCRdb ran MiXCR on the 5' RACE reads and lists one entry per CDR3 protein. The sample includes tens of thousands of distinct CDR3 sequences, under 5.5% seen only once; the top ten take approximately 8%. Specimen: whole blood. The receptor source for this set is an adult who was a healthcare worker with PCR-confirmed SARS-CoV-2 infection or an uninfected control (not recorded which).

This clonotype has only a few counts. The V call is TRBV3-1, the J call TRBJ1-6; TRBD1 matches at 10 bases. Germline V CDR1 and CDR2: LGHDT, YNNKEL (reference sequence). The CDR3 totals 15 residues. Losses at the gene ends were 2 bases for V and 10 bases for J; bases not matched to a gene: 5. The chain's CDR3 is CASSQRTGGTSPLHF. The CDR3 DNA sequence: TGTGCCAGCAGCCAACGGACAGGGGGAACGTCACCCCTCCACTTT.

This clonotype showed up many times. The chain links TRBV10-1 to TRBJ2-2; D gene unclear. V was shortened by 0 bases and J by 5 bases, with 10 bases between the two germline ends. The CDR3 has 15 amino acids. The germline V gene encodes CDR1 WNHNN and CDR2 SYGVQD (reference sequence). The CDR3 loop reads CASSESTSRTGELFF. CDR3 coding DNA: TGCGCCAGCAGTGAGTCGACGTCCCGGACCGGGGAGCTGTTTTTT.

The CDR3 loop is CASSVLSQPDTDTQYF. The CDR3 DNA is TGTGCCAGCAGCGTGCTTTCTCAACCCGACACAGATACGCAGTATTTT. V is TRBV9 and J is TRBJ2-3; no clear D. Germline V gives CDR1 SGDLS, CDR2 YYNGEE. Trimming removed 2 bases at V and 2 bases at J, with 15 bases between. The CDR3 has 16 amino acids.

In its sample, this clonotype was seen a few times. CDR3 loop: CASSLVGDEQFF. CDR3 nucleotides: TGCGCCAGCAGCTTGGTCGGGGATGAGCAGTTCTTC. The rearrangement joins TRBV5-1 to TRBJ2-1, with D maybe TRBD2 (5 bases). The ends were cut back, 0 bases at V and 8 bases at J, with 6 bases in the middle. Germline-derived CDR1 and CDR2 are SGHRS and YFSETQ. The CDR3 sequence is 12 residues long.

This clonotype was observed many times. The chain couples TRBV28 to TRBJ2-2, with no clear D. V was shortened by 3 bases and J by 4 bases, with 12 bases between the two germline ends. Germline V gives CDR1 MDHEN, CDR2 SYDVKM. CDR3 length equals 15 residues. The chain's CDR3 is CASSFQRQITGELFF. The DNA of the CDR3 is TGTGCCAGCAGTTTCCAGCGTCAGATCACCGGGGAGCTGTTTTTT.

This clonotype was seen many times. This chain uses TRBV20-1 with TRBJ1-1; D remains unclear. Germline V CDR1 and CDR2: DFQATT, SNEGSKA (reference sequence). The V end was cut by 3 bases, the J end by 1 base, with 9 bases between. The CDR3 has 13 residues. CDR3 coding DNA: TGCAGTGCTAGGGAACGGAAGAACACTGAAGCTTTCTTT. Translated: CSARERKNTEAFF.

By share, this clonotype counts as medium-sized. V and J are TRBV10-3 and TRBJ2-4, with TRBD2 matching over 7 bases. Germline assignment: CDR1 ENHRY and CDR2 SYGVKD. The CDR3 is 15 residues long. The V segment lost 0 bases and the J segment 7 bases; nucleotides outside the gene matches: 6. This CDR3 reads CAISESIRGGNIQYF. The CDR3 DNA reads as TGTGCCATCAGTGAGTCGATAAGGGGAGGGAACATTCAGTACTTC.

This clonotype was picked up many times. The rearrangement links TRBV11-2 to TRBJ2-7, with a weak D call TRBD2 (5 bases). The CDR3 sequence is 14 residues long. With 5 bases removed from V and 0 bases from J, the gap between germline ends came to 11 bases. In germline, CDR1 is SGHAT, CDR2 FQNNGV. This chain's CDR3 is CASSRPGISYEQYF. CDR3 sequence (DNA): TGTGCCAGCAGCCGACCCGGGATCTCCTACGAGCAGTACTTC.

Ten or more counts support this clonotype. The V and J genes are TRBV7-8 and TRBJ2-2; tentatively, D is TRBD1 (7 bases). V lost 4 bases and J 4 bases, leaving 25 bases between the germline ends. The CDR3 has 19 residues. Germline CDR1 reads SGHVS; CDR2 reads FQNEAQ. The CDR3 loop reads CASSWRVYRRGYATGELFF. DNA of the CDR3: TGTGCCAGCAGCTGGAGGGTATACCGCAGGGGGTATGCCACCGGGGAGCTGTTTTTT.

This clonotype came up many times. The J gene is TRBJ2-3, the V gene TRBV28; TRBD2 agrees at 9 bases. Germline CDR1 is MDHEN and CDR2 is SYDVKM. After removal of 5 bases from V and 1 base from J, the junction contained 7 bases not matched to a gene. The CDR3 is 16 amino acids. CDR3 protein: CASSQMTSGGTDTQYF. The CDR3 coding sequence is TGTGCCAGCAGTCAAATGACTAGCGGCGGCACAGATACGCAGTATTTT.

This clonotype has a count of ten or more. This rearrangement joins TRBV7-9 to TRBJ1-1, with D unclear. CDR3 length: 14 amino acids. The V and J ends lost 1 base and 5 bases respectively, with 11 bases between them. The V gene's germline CDR1 is SEHNR and CDR2 FQNEAQ (reference sequence). CDR3 loop: CASSLEASRTEAFF. Written as DNA, the CDR3 is TGTGCCAGCAGCTTAGAGGCCTCGAGAACTGAAGCTTTCTTT. The whole variable domain, remainder taken from reference TRBV7-9 and TRBJ1-1, is DTGVSQNPRHKITKRGQNVTFRCDPISEHNRLYWYRQTLGQGPEFLTYFQNEAQLEKSRLLSDRFSAERPKGSFSTLEIQRTEQGDSAMYLCASSLEASRTEAFFGQGTRLTVV.

This clonotype was counted at least ten times. This chain links TRBV23-1 with TRBJ1-6; D is unclear. TRBV23-1 is treated as an ORF (open reading frame) with a function not yet certain. The CDR3 runs 18 residues. The V end lost 0 bases, the J end lost 0 bases, and 12 bases lay between the germline ends. CDR3 loop: CASSQSITVSSYNSPLHF. DNA for the CDR3: TGCGCCAGCAGTCAATCGATCACAGTCAGCTCCTATAATTCACCCCTCCACTTT.

This clonotype showed up many times. This chain connects TRBV12-3 or TRBV12-4 to TRBJ1-6; 7 bases are shared with TRBD1. Trimming took 5 bases from V and 4 from J; bases not matched to a gene: 5. This CDR3 is 15 amino acids long. The CDR3 region has the DNA TGTGCCAGCAGTCGGGACAGAGATTATAATTCACCCCTCCACTTT. Protein product: CASSRDRDYNSPLHF.

This clonotype came up many times. V usage is TRBV19 and J usage is TRBJ1-5, with TRBD1 matching over 9 bases. The CDR3 covers 15 residues. Per germline, CDR1 LNHDA and CDR2 SQIVND (reference sequence). V gave up 7 bases and J gave up 2 bases; unmatched junction bases: 6. This chain's CDR3 is CASTRRDRGNQPQHF. The CDR3 DNA is TGTGCCAGTACCCGCCGGGACAGGGGCAATCAGCCCCAGCATTTT.

This clonotype was recorded many times. V and J are TRBV5-1 and TRBJ2-2; 8 nucleotides match TRBD1. With V trimmed by 1 base and J by 4 bases, 9 bases remained unmatched. The V gene's germline CDR1 is SGHRS and CDR2 YFSETQ. The CDR3 length is 17 residues. CDR3 in DNA: TGCGCCAGCAGCTTGACGCAGGGGGCGACAGGCACCGGGGAGCTGTTTTTT. The encoded protein is CASSLTQGATGTGELFF.

The chain combines TRBV7-2 with TRBJ2-3, with D possibly matching TRBD2 (5 bases). CDR1 is SGHTA, CDR2 FQGNSA, per germline. Deletions cut 5 bases from V and 8 bases from J, with 11 bases between. The CDR3 loop spans 12 amino acids. The CDR3 DNA sequence: TGTGCCAGCAGCCCCCCCCGGGGTACGCAGTATTTT. This sequence encodes CASSPPRGTQYF.

This clonotype was picked up many times. The DNA for the CDR3 is TGTGCCTGGAGTGTACGCAGGGCAGAGACCCAGTACTTC. Translated: CAWSVRRAETQYF. The V gene is TRBV30, the J gene TRBJ2-5; the D gene is possibly TRBD1 (5 bases). Trimming removed 0 bases from V and 4 bases from J, with 9 bases in between. This CDR3 is 13 amino acids long. In germline, CDR1 is GTSNPN, CDR2 SVGIG (reference sequence).

This clonotype showed up many times. The chain joins TRBV5-4 to TRBJ1-3; 7 bases line up with TRBD1. The CDR3 consists of 14 residues. V lost 4 bases, J lost 1 base, and 2 bases stayed unmatched. Germline V gene data show CDR1 as SGHNT and CDR2 as YYREEE (reference sequence). The CDR3 nucleotides read TGTGCCAGCAGCCTGACAGGGTCTGGAAACACCATATATTTT. It translates to CASSLTGSGNTIYF. Full variable domain (rest looked up from reference TRBV5-4 and TRBJ1-3): ETGVTQSPTHLIKTRGQQVTLRCSSQSGHNTVSWYQQALGQGPQFIFQYYREEENGRGNFPPRFSGLQFPNYSSELNVNALELDDSALYLCASSLTGSGNTIYFGEGSWLTVV.

This clonotype has a handful of counts. The gene calls are TRBV6-2 or TRBV6-3 and TRBJ1-1; D not certain. The V gene lost 7 bases and the J gene lost 4 bases, with 13 bases spanning the gap. CDR1 and CDR2 from the germline V gene are MNHEY and SVGEGT. The CDR3 runs 13 residues. The CDR3 loop is CASNRRGGTEAFF. The DNA for the CDR3 is TGTGCCAGCAATAGACGCGGCGGCACTGAAGCTTTCTTT.

This clonotype was recorded many times. The genes are TRBV7-2 and TRBJ1-6; 8 bases line up with TRBD1. The length of the CDR3 is 13 residues. Germline assignment: CDR1 SGHTA and CDR2 FQGNSA. With V trimmed by 6 bases and J by 9 bases, 4 bases remained unmatched. The CDR3 reads CASREDRVSPLHF. The CDR3 DNA is TGTGCCAGCAGGGAGGACAGGGTTTCACCCCTCCACTTT.

This clonotype was recorded at least ten times. The rearrangement joins TRBV7-3 to TRBJ2-7; no definite D call. Deletions cut 2 bases from V and 2 bases from J, with 7 bases between. The CDR3 is 13 residues long. Germline V gene data show CDR1 as SGHTA and CDR2 as FQGTGA. The DNA for the CDR3 is TGTGCCAGCAGCTTATTCCCCGCCTACGAGCAGTACTTC. Translating gives CASSLFPAYEQYF.

This clonotype was counted at least ten times. The chain links TRBV5-8 to TRBJ2-3, with 7 bases that match TRBD1. The CDR3 covers 16 residues. After removal of 1 base from V and 3 bases from J, the junction contained 8 bases not matched to a gene. The germline V gene has CDR1 SGHTS and CDR2 YDEGEE. In DNA form, the CDR3 reads TGTGCCAGCAGCTTGTTTACAGGGGCAGGGACAGATACGCAGTATTTT. As protein: CASSLFTGAGTDTQYF.

The chain carries TRBV6-5 and TRBJ2-3; D gene unclear. There are 16 residues in the CDR3. Germline CDR1 MNHEY, CDR2 SVGAGI. Trimming removed 6 bases at V and 0 bases at J, with 16 bases between. CDR3 nucleotides: TGTGCCAGCAGCTTATCGGGTCGGGCAAGCACAGATACGCAGTATTTT. Translating it yields CASSLSGRASTDTQYF.

The table lists this clonotype with many counts. V and J are TRBV27 and TRBJ1-1; D not resolved. There are 14 residues in the CDR3. Germline CDR1 is MNHEY and CDR2 is SMNVEV (reference sequence). V was shortened by 2 bases and J by 5 bases, with 12 bases between the two germline ends. CDR3 coding DNA: TGTGCCAGCAGTTTACGGGGATTTCCGACTGAAGCTTTCTTT. The encoded protein is CASSLRGFPTEAFF.